Following are 7 T cell receptor beta chains from one sample sequenced in a study of low-dose radiotherapy and immunotherapy resistance in tumors (dated by TCRdb to between 2022 and 2023). The data were produced on an Illumina HiSeq 2500. First-strand cDNA was synthesized using Superscript III and a set of TRAV- and TRBV-specific primers, so that both TCRalpha and TCRbeta chains were covered. A roughly 20-cycle PCR with Phusion amplified the TCRs, pairing a constant-region primer with the adapter that was attached to the V primers. The raw public data were reprocessed by TCRdb itself: fastp quality trimming at Q25, MiXCR clonotype calling, in-frame beta chains only. Rows with a matching CDR3 protein are joined into one entry that keeps the most common DNA and genes. The sample data list 35,000 to 45,000 distinct CDR3 sequences, and less than 30% of these were observed just once. The ten largest account for around 10% of the sample.

The time point tag for this specimen amounts to: after trial treatment. The treatment or condition label for this specimen denotes: LDRT plus nivolumab, ipilimumab, low-dose cyclophosphamide and aspirin (RACIN trial). This specimen consisted of PBMCs, obtained after low-dose radiotherapy plus immunotherapy. The receptors originated from a male donor with prostate cancer.

Many counts were recorded for this clonotype. The J gene is TRBJ2-6, the V gene TRBV30; D remains unclear. This CDR3 comprises 13 residues. Germline loops: CDR1 GTSNPN, CDR2 SVGIG (reference sequence). V dropped 4 bases and J dropped 1 base, with 5 bases sitting between them. For the CDR3, the DNA is TGTGCCTGGACTACGTCTGGGGCCAACGTCCTGACTTTC. It encodes CAWTTSGANVLTF.

This clonotype occurred many times. This chain uses TRBV2 with TRBJ1-6; 10 bases match TRBD1. The CDR3 sequence is 14 residues long. V was pared by 4 bases and J by 8 bases, with 2 bases of the junction left unmatched. The germline V gene encodes CDR1 SNHLY and CDR2 FYNNEI. CDR3 residues: CASSGQGADSPLHF. CDR3 DNA sequence: TGTGCCAGCAGTGGACAGGGGGCCGATTCACCCCTCCACTTT.

This clonotype is deemed medium-sized (0.01 to 0.1%). The V call is TRBV5-4, the J call TRBJ2-3, with TRBD2 identical over 9 bases. The germline V gene encodes CDR1 SGHNT and CDR2 YYREEE (reference sequence). The length of the CDR3 is 16 residues. Germline trimming cut 4 bases from V and 0 bases from J; bases unmatched to any gene: 6. CDR3 sequence reads: CASSLGTSSSTDTQYF. CDR3 nucleotide sequence: TGTGCCAGCAGCCTGGGGACTAGCTCAAGCACAGATACGCAGTATTTT.

This clonotype appeared many times. This chain connects TRBV25-1 to TRBJ2-7; D unresolved. Germline V gene data show CDR1 as MGHDK and CDR2 as SYGVNS. This CDR3 is 14 amino acids long. The ends were cut back, 3 bases at V and 0 bases at J, with 9 bases in the middle. CDR3 region: CASSERGLSYEQYF. The DNA of the CDR3 is TGTGCCAGCAGTGAGCGAGGCCTCTCCTACGAGCAGTACTTC.

This clonotype rates as medium-sized (0.01 to 0.1%). V usage is TRBV6-1 and J usage is TRBJ2-1, with TRBD2 matching over 10 bases. V lost 1 base, J lost 8 bases, and 8 bases stayed unmatched. The germline gives CDR1 MNHNS, CDR2 SASEGT. The CDR3 covers 16 residues. For the CDR3, the DNA is TGTGCCAGCAGTGAAGAGGCTAGCGGGAGAAGGCATGAGCAGTTCTTC. Its protein is CASSEEASGRRHEQFF.

This clonotype was counted ten times or more. The rearrangement links TRBV2 to TRBJ1-2, with D possibly matching TRBD1 (5 bases). CDR1 and CDR2 (germline): SNHLY, FYNNEI. The CDR3 covers 16 residues. Trimming pared 6 bases from V and 7 bases from J, leaving 24 bases between. CDR3 sequence: CASSSPRAGNLRGYTF. In nucleotides, the CDR3 is TGTGCCAGCAGCTCCCCGCGGGCAGGGAATCTACGTGGCTACACCTTC.

The sample holds many counts of this clonotype. The CDR3 nucleotides are TGTGCCAGCATGAGCCCATTCGCAGATACGCAGTATTTT. Translated, it gives CASMSPFADTQYF. This sequence joins TRBV6-1 and TRBJ2-3; D is unresolved. Trimming cost V 7 bases and J 4 bases, with 12 bases left between them. The CDR3 loop spans 13 amino acids. Looked up from germline, CDR1 is MNHNS and CDR2 is SASEGT.